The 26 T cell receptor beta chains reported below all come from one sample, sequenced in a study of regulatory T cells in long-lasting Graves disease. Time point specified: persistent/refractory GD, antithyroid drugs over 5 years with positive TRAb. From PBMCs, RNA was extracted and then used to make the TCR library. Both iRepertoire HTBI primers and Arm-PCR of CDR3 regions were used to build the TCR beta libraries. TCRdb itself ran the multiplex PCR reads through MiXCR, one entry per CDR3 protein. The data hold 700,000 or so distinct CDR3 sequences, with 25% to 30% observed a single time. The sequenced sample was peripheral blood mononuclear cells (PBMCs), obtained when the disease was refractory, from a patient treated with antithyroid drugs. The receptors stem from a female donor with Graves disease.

CDR3 bases: TGTGCCTGGAACAGGGTTTATGGCTACACCTTC. Residues: CAWNRVYGYTF. The chain employs TRBV30 and TRBJ1-2; TRBD1 might be the D (6 bases). The V and J ends lost 4 bases and 5 bases respectively, with 8 bases between them. CDR1 is GTSNPN and CDR2 is SVGIG in the germline V gene (reference sequence). The CDR3 is 11 residues long. Variable domain in full (rest from reference TRBV30 and TRBJ1-2): SQTIHQWPATLVQPVGSPLSLECTVEGTSNPNLYWYRQAAGRGLQLLFYSVGIGQISSEVPQNLSASRPQDRQFILSSKKLLLSDSGFYLCAWNRVYGYTFGSGTRLTVV.

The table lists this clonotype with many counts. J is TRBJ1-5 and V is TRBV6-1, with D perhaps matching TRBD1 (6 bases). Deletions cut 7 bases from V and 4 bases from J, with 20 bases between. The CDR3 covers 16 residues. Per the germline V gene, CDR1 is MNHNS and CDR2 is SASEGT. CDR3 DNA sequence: TGTGCCAGCACCCAGACAGGTCTTCTTGGAAATCAGCCCCAGCATTTT. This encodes CASTQTGLLGNQPQHF.

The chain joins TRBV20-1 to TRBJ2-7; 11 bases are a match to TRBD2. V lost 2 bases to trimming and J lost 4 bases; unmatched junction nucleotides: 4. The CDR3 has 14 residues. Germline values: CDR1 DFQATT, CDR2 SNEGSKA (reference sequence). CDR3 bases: TGCAGTGCTAGACCCAGGACTAGCGGGTACGAGCAGTACTTC. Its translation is CSARPRTSGYEQYF.

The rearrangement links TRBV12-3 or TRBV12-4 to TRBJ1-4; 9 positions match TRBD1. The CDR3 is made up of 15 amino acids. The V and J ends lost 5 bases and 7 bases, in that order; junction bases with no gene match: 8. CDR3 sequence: CASSGQGSRGEKLFF. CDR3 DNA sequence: TGTGCCAGCAGTGGACAGGGGAGTCGGGGTGAAAAACTGTTTTTT.

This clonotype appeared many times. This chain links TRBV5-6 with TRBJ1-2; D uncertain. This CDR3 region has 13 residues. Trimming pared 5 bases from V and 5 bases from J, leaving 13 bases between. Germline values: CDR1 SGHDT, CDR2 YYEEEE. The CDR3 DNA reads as TGTGCCAGCAGTAAAACCGGGGAGTATGGCTACACCTTC. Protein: CASSKTGEYGYTF.

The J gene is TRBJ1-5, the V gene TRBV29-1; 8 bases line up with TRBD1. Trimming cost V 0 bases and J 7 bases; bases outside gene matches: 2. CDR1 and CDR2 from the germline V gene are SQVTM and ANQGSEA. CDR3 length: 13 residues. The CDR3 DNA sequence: TGCAGCGTTGAAGAATCAGGGGGCCAGCCCCAGCATTTT. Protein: CSVEESGGQPQHF.

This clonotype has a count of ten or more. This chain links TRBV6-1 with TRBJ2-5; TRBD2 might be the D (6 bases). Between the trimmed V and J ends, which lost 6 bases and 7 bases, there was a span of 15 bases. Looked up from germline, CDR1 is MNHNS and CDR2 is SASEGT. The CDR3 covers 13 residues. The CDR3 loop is CASSRDSLGTQYF. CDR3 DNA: TGTGCCAGCAGCAGGGACTCCTTGGGGACCCAGTACTTC.

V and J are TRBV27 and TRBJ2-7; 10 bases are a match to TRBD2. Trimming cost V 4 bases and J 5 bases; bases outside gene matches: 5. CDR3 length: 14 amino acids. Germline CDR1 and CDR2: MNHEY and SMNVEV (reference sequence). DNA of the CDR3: TGTGCCAGCAGTTGGCTAGCGGGAGTCCACGAGCAGTACTTC. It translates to CASSWLAGVHEQYF.

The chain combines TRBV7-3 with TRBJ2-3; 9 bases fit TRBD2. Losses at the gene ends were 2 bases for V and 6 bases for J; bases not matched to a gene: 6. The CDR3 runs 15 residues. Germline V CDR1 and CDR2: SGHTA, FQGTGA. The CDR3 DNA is TGTGCCAGCAGCTTAGCGGGAGGGCCTCGCGATACGCAGTATTTT. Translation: CASSLAGGPRDTQYF.

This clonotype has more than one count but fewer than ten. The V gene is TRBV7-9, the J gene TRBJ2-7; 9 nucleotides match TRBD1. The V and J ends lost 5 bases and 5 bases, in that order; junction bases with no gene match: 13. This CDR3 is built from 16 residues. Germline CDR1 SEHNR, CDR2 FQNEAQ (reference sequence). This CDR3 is CASSPSRGQGANEQYF. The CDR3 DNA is TGTGCCAGCAGCCCAAGCCGGGGACAGGGAGCCAACGAGCAGTACTTC.

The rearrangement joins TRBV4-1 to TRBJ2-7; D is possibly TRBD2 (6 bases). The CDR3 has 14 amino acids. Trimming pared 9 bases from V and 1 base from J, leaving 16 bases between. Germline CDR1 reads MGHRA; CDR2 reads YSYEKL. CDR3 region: CARRPGVLSYEQYF. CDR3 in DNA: TGCGCCAGACGCCCGGGAGTTTTGTCCTACGAGCAGTACTTC.

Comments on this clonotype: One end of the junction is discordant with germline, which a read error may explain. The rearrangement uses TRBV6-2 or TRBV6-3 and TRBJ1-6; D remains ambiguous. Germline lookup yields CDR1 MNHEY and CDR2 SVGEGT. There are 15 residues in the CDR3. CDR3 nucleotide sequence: TGTGCCAGCGGTTACGTGTCTTTAGGGAATTCACCCCTCCACTTT. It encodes CASGYVSLGNSPLHF.

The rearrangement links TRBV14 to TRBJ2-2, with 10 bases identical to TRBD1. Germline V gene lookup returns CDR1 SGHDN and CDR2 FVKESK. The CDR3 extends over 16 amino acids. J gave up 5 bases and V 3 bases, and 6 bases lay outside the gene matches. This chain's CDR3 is CASSQYRDRGTGELFF. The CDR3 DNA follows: TGTGCCAGCAGCCAGTACCGGGACAGGGGTACCGGGGAGCTGTTTTTT.

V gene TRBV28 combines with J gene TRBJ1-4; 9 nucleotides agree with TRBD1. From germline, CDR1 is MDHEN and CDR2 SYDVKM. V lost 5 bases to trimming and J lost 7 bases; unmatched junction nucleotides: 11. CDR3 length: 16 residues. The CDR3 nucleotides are TGTGCCAGCAGTCCATGGACAGGGGATGGGTTTGAAAAACTGTTTTTT. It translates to CASSPWTGDGFEKLFF.

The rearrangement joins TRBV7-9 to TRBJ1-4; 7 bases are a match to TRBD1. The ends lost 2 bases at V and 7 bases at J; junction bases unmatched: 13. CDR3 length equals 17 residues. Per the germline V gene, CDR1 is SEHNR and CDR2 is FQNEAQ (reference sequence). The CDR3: CASSLQPDRLWSEKLFF. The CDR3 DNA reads TGTGCCAGCAGCTTACAACCGGACAGGCTATGGTCTGAAAAACTGTTTTTT.

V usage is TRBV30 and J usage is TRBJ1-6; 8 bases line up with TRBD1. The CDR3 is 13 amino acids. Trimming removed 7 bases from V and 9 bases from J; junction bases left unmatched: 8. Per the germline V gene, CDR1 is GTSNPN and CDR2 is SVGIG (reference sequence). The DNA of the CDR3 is TGTGCCTTCAGGAGACAGGGGAGTTCACCCCTCCACTTT. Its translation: CAFRRQGSSPLHF.

DNA of the CDR3: TGTGCCAGCAGAACTCGACAAGAATTTAATGAAAAACTGTTTTTT. As protein: CASRTRQEFNEKLFF. The chain has TRBV6-1 and TRBJ1-4, with D uncertain. Trimming stripped 6 bases from V and 4 bases from J, with 15 bases between. The CDR3 runs 15 residues. The germline CDR1 and CDR2 sequences are MNHNS and SASEGT.

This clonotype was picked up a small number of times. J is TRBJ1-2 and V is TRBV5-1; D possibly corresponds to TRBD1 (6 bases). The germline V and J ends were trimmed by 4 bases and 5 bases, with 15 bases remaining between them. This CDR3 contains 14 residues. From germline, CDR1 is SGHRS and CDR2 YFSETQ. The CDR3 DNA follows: TGCGCCAGCAGCCCGAACGACAGGCGGTATGGCTACACCTTC. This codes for CASSPNDRRYGYTF.

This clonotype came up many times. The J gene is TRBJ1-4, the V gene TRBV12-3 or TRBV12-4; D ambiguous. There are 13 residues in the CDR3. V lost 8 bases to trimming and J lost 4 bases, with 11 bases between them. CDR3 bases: TGTGCCAGCGGGGAGAACAGTAATGAAAAACTGTTTTTT. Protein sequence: CASGENSNEKLFF.

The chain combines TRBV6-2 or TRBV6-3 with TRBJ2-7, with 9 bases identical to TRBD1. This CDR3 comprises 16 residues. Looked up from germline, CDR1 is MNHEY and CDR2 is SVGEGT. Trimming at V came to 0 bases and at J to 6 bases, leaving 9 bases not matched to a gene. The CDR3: CASSYSPGQGGREQYF. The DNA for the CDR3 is TGTGCCAGCAGTTACTCACCGGGACAGGGTGGGCGCGAGCAGTACTTC.

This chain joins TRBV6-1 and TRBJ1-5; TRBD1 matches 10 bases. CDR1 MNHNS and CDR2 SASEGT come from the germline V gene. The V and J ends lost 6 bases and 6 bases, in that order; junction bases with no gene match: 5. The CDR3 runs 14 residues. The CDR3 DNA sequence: TGTGCCAGCAGGCGGGGGACAGGGGCTCAGCCCCAGCATTTT. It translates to CASRRGTGAQPQHF.

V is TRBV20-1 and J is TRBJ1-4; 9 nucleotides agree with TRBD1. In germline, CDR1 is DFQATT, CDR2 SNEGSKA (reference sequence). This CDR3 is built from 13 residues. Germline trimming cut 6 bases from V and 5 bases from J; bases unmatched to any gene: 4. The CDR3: CSAPGTGNEKLFF. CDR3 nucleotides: TGCAGTGCACCCGGGACAGGGAATGAAAAACTGTTTTTT.

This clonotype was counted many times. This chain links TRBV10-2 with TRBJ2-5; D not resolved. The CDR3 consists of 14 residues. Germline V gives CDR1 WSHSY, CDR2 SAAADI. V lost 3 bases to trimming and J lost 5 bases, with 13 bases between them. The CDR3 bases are TGCGCCAGCAGTGAAGGATCGAGCCGGGAGACCCAGTACTTC. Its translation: CASSEGSSRETQYF.

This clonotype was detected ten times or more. The CDR3 spells CASDSTGVRNQPQHF. The CDR3 DNA reads as TGTGCCAGCGATTCGACAGGGGTGCGCAATCAGCCCCAGCATTTT. The rearrangement joins TRBV6-1 to TRBJ1-5; 8 nucleotides line up with TRBD1. V shed 8 bases and J 2 bases; nucleotides not matched to a gene: 8. The germline V gene has CDR1 MNHNS and CDR2 SASEGT. The CDR3 has 15 residues.

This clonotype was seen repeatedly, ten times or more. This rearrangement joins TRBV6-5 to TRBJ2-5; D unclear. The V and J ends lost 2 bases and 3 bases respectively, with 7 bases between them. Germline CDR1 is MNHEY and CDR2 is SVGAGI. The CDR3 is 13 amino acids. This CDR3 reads CASSYDREETQYF. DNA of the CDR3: TGTGCCAGCAGTTACGATAGGGAAGAGACCCAGTACTTC.

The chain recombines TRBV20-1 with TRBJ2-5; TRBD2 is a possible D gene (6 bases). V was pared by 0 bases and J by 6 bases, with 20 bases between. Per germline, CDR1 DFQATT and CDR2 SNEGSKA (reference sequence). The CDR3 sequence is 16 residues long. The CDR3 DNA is TGCAGTGCTAGAGACTCCCGGCGGGGCCCAGAAAAGACCCAGTACTTC. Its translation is CSARDSRRGPEKTQYF.